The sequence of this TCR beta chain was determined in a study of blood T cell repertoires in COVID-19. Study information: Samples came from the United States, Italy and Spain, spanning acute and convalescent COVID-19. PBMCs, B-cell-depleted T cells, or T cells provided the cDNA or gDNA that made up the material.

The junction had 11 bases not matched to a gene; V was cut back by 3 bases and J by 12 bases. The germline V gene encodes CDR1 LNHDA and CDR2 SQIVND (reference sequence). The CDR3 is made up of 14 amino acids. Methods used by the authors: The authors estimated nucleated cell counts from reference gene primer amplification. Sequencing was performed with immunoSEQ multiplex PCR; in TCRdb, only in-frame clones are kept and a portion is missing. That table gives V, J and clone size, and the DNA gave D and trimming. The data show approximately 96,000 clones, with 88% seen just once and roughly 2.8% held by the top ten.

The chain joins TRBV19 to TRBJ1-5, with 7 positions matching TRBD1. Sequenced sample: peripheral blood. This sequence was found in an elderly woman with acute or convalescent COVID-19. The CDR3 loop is CASSIGTARVVQHF. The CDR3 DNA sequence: TGTGCCAGTAGTATTGGGACAGCAAGGGTTGTCCAGCATTTT.